Sequencing of this TCR beta chain was carried out in a study of blood T cell repertoires in COVID-19. Study background: Whether acute or convalescent, the COVID-19 samples came from the United States, Italy and Spain. T cells, B-cell-depleted T cells, or PBMCs supplied cDNA or gDNA.

In the authors' workflow: For nucleated cells, counts were estimated from reference gene primer amplification. The data were produced by immunoSEQ multiplex PCR, yet TCRdb's version contains in-frame clones alone and is incomplete. The V and J calls and clone size are taken from that table; D and trimming were inferred from the DNA. The table includes fewer than 250,000 clones, approximately 91% detected once. Germline V lookup: CDR1 DFQATT, CDR2 SNEGSKA (reference sequence). The ends were cut back, 5 bases at V and 7 bases at J, with 12 bases in the middle. This CDR3 comprises 11 residues. The sequenced material came from peripheral blood. This rearrangement joins TRBV20-1 to TRBJ2-7; D possibly corresponds to TRBD2 (5 bases). This clonotype was sampled from a woman in her forties who had recovered from COVID-19. Here the CDR3 reads CSAGRPGEQYF. DNA of the CDR3: TGCAGTGCTGGACGGCCGGGAGAGCAGTACTTC.